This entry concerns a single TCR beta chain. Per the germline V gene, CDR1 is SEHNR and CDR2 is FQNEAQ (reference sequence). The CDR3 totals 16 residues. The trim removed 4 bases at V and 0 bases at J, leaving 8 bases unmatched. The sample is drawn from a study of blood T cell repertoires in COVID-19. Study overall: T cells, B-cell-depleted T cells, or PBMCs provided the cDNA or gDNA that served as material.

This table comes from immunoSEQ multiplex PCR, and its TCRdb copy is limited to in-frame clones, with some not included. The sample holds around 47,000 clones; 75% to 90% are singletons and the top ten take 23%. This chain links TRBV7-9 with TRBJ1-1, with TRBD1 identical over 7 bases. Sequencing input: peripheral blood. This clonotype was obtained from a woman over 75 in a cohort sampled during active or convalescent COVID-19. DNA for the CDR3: TGTGCCAGCAGCTGGGGACAGAACCCCATGAACACTGAAGCTTTCTTT. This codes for CASSWGQNPMNTEAFF.